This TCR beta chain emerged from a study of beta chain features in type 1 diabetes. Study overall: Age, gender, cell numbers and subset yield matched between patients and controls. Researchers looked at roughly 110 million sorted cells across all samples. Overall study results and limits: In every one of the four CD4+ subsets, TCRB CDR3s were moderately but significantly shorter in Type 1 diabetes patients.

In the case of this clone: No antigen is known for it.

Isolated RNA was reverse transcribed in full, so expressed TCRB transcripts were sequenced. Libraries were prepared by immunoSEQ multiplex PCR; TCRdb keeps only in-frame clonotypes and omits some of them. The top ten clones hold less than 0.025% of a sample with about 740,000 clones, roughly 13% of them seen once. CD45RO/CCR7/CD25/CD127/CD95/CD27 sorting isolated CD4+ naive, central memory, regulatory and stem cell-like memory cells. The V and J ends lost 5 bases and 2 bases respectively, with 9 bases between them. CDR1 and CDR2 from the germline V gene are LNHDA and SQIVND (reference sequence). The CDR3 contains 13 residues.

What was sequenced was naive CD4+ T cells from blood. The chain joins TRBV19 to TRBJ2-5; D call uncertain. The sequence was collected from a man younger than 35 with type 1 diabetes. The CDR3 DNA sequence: TGTGCCAGTAGTGGTACGGATCAAGAGACCCAGTACTTC. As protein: CASSGTDQETQYF.